What follows are 20 T cell receptor beta chains derived from one specimen sequenced in a study of blood T cell repertoires in COVID-19. The method was immunoSEQ multiplex PCR; TCRdb's version includes in-frame clones alone and lacks a portion of them. The sample contains about 380,000 clones, more than 75% of which appear only once. The sample comprised PBMCs or T cells enriched from blood (not recorded which). The receptors derive from a woman younger than 30 who had recovered from COVID-19.

The chain employs TRBV5-4 and TRBJ2-1; tentatively, D is TRBD1 (6 bases). V was trimmed by 5 bases and J by 5 bases, leaving 23 bases between them. Germline CDR1 is SGHNT and CDR2 is YYREEE (reference sequence). This CDR3 has 17 amino acids. The CDR3 sequence: CASSPRAPRGGHNEQFF. The CDR3 bases are TGTGCCAGCAGTCCCCGGGCCCCAAGAGGGGGTCACAATGAGCAGTTCTTC.

The V and J genes are TRBV4-1 and TRBJ1-3, with 9 nucleotides matching TRBD1. The CDR3 extends over 17 amino acids. Germline V gene sequence: CDR1 MGHRA, CDR2 YSYEKL. V was clipped by 4 bases and J by 4 bases; unmatched bases: 11. CDR3 coding DNA: TGCGCCAGCAGCCGACTCGTACAGGGGGCGGAGGGAAACACCATATATTTT. This translates into CASSRLVQGAEGNTIYF.

The rearrangement joins TRBV6-1 to TRBJ1-5; no definite D call. The germline CDR1 and CDR2 sequences are MNHNS and SASEGT. The CDR3 covers 13 residues. V gave up 3 bases and J gave up 5 bases, with 8 bases separating them. This chain's CDR3 is CASSESYDQPQHF. The DNA for the CDR3 is TGTGCCAGCAGTGAGAGTTATGATCAGCCCCAGCATTTT.

The chain recombines TRBV5-4 with TRBJ2-5; D call uncertain. Germline V gene data show CDR1 as SGHNT and CDR2 as YYREEE (reference sequence). Trimming removed 5 bases at V and 0 bases at J, with 8 bases between. CDR3 length equals 13 residues. CDR3 loop: CASSLQYQETQYF. The CDR3 bases are TGTGCCAGCAGTCTCCAGTACCAAGAGACCCAGTACTTC.

This rearrangement joins TRBV4-1 to TRBJ2-5; the D gene is possibly TRBD2 (5 bases). V lost 2 bases, J lost 7 bases, and 14 bases lay in between. CDR3 size: 14 residues. In germline, CDR1 is MGHRA, CDR2 YSYEKL. The CDR3 DNA follows: TGCGCCAGCAGCCAATCACTAGGTTCGGGGACCCAGTACTTC. This codes for CASSQSLGSGTQYF.

This chain links TRBV6-2 or TRBV6-3 with TRBJ2-5; 7 nucleotides line up with TRBD1. This CDR3 has 14 residues. Germline V gives CDR1 MNHEY, CDR2 SVGEGT. V was pared by 5 bases and J by 2 bases, with 5 bases of the junction left unmatched. CDR3 coding DNA: TGTGCCAGCAGTATCTTCAGGGGGCAAGAGACCCAGTACTTC. Residues: CASSIFRGQETQYF.

The chain recombines TRBV3-1 (or the pseudogene TRBV3-2) with TRBJ1-6; D is perhaps TRBD1 (5 bases). V lost 1 base and J 0 bases, leaving 22 bases between the germline ends. The CDR3 totals 21 residues. Germline CDR1 LGHDT, CDR2 YNNKEL (reference sequence). The CDR3 sequence is CASSQGPTGHLSSSYNSPLHF. The CDR3 bases are TGTGCCAGCAGCCAAGGACCTACAGGTCACCTCTCTAGCTCCTATAATTCACCCCTCCACTTT.

The CDR3 DNA sequence: TGTGCCAGCAGCCAAGGACGGCAGGGGGTAACAGATACGCAGTATTTT. It yields the protein CASSQGRQGVTDTQYF. The chain is built from TRBV3-1 (or the pseudogene TRBV3-2) and TRBJ2-3, with 7 bases aligning to TRBD1. Germline V lookup: CDR1 LGHDT, CDR2 YNNKEL (reference sequence). Trimming removed 1 base from V and 3 bases from J; junction bases left unmatched: 7. The CDR3 is 16 amino acids.

Comment on this clone: Other nucleotide sequences from this sample produce the same CDR3. V is TRBV6-4 and J is TRBJ1-2, with D possibly being TRBD1 (6 bases). V was clipped by 4 bases and J by 4 bases, with 22 bases between them. The CDR3 has 17 amino acids. The germline gives CDR1 MRHNA, CDR2 SNTAGT. This CDR3 reads CASSASPGQGHPYGYTF. The CDR3 coding sequence is TGTGCCAGCAGTGCCTCCCCCGGCCAGGGGCATCCCTATGGCTACACCTTC.

J is TRBJ1-1 and V is TRBV4-3; 7 nucleotides agree with TRBD1. There are 15 residues in the CDR3. V gave up 1 base and J gave up 5 bases; unmatched junction bases: 7. In germline, CDR1 is LGHNA, CDR2 YSLEER. DNA for the CDR3: TGCGCCAGCAGCCAAGGGTCGGGCAGGGGGACTGAAGCTTTCTTT. Translated, it gives CASSQGSGRGTEAFF.

The V and J genes are TRBV19 and TRBJ1-6; the D gene is possibly TRBD1 (6 bases). Trimming took off 6 bases at V and 3 bases at J, with 12 bases between the two ends. This CDR3 contains 15 residues. The germline V gene encodes CDR1 LNHDA and CDR2 SQIVND (reference sequence). CDR3 in DNA: TGTGCCAGTAGGCAAGGACAGCACTATAATTCACCCCTCCACTTT. Translation gives CASRQGQHYNSPLHF.

This clone was detected a few times. The gene calls are TRBV7-3 and TRBJ1-1; D may be TRBD1 (6 bases). Germline V gene sequence: CDR1 SGHTA, CDR2 FQGTGA. This CDR3 comprises 16 residues. Trimming took 1 base from V and 2 from J, leaving 14 bases between them. CDR3 residues: CASSLMGAGSNTEAFF. The CDR3 nucleotides are TGTGCCAGCAGCTTAATGGGGGCAGGGAGCAACACTGAAGCTTTCTTT.

This chain links TRBV28 with TRBJ2-5, with 10 bases matching TRBD2. This CDR3 is 16 amino acids long. The V gene's germline CDR1 is MDHEN and CDR2 SYDVKM. Germline trimming cut 6 bases from V and 0 bases from J; bases unmatched to any gene: 7. This chain's CDR3 is CASSRPAGGYQETQYF. The CDR3 nucleotides read TGTGCCAGCAGCCGACCAGCGGGGGGGTACCAAGAGACCCAGTACTTC.

The chain is built from TRBV2 and TRBJ1-2; a possible D gene is TRBD1 (5 bases). Trimming removed 9 bases at V and 2 bases at J, with 13 bases between. This CDR3 is 13 amino acids long. Germline values: CDR1 SNHLY, CDR2 FYNNEI. The CDR3 DNA follows: TGTGCCAGTAAGAGCCGGGGGAACTATGGCTACACCTTC. This sequence encodes CASKSRGNYGYTF.

The CDR3: CASSLNPRAEAFF. CDR3 bases: TGTGCCAGCAGTTTGAATCCCCGGGCTGAAGCTTTCTTT. The chain has TRBV12-3 or TRBV12-4 and TRBJ1-1; D is undetermined. This CDR3 comprises 13 residues. Deletions cut 3 bases from V and 6 bases from J, with 11 bases between.

The genes are TRBV28 and TRBJ2-7; 11 nucleotides line up with TRBD2. The junction had 13 bases not matched to a gene; V was cut back by 3 bases and J by 6 bases. This CDR3 contains 17 residues. Germline loops: CDR1 MDHEN, CDR2 SYDVKM. The CDR3 is CASSLKLTTSGNLEQYF. The CDR3 DNA sequence: TGTGCCAGCAGTTTGAAACTTACGACTAGCGGGAACCTCGAGCAGTACTTC.

The chain has TRBV18 and TRBJ1-1; 8 bases fit TRBD1. The germline V gene encodes CDR1 KGHSH and CDR2 LQKENI. The CDR3 sequence is 15 residues long. The V segment lost 5 bases and the J segment 4 bases; nucleotides outside the gene matches: 9. The CDR3 bases are TGTGCCAGCTCATCCGGACAGGGTGGGTCCACTGAAGCTTTCTTT. Its translation: CASSSGQGGSTEAFF.

J is TRBJ2-5 and V is TRBV30, with TRBD1 matching 8 bases. Germline trimming cut 0 bases from V and 5 bases from J; bases unmatched to any gene: 11. The CDR3 spans 16 residues. Germline V gene sequence: CDR1 GTSNPN, CDR2 SVGIG (reference sequence). The DNA of the CDR3 is TGTGCCTGGAGTGTACTGAGAGGACAGGGCAGGGAGACCCAGTACTTC. This gives the protein CAWSVLRGQGRETQYF.

The V gene is TRBV18, the J gene TRBJ2-7; a possible D gene is TRBD1 (7 bases). The ends were cut back, 2 bases at V and 4 bases at J, with 12 bases in the middle. Germline CDR1 and CDR2: KGHSH and LQKENI. The CDR3 extends over 14 amino acids. The CDR3 is CASSPSQGGYEQYF. The CDR3 nucleotides are TGTGCCAGCTCACCAAGCCAGGGGGGTTACGAGCAGTACTTC.

The V call is TRBV7-9, the J call TRBJ1-5; D gene uncertain. Trimming removed 0 bases at V and 0 bases at J, with 12 bases between. This CDR3 has 17 residues. Looked up from germline, CDR1 is SEHNR and CDR2 is FQNEAQ (reference sequence). Written as DNA, the CDR3 is TGTGCCAGCAGCTTAGCCACCACGGGGTATAGCAATCAGCCCCAGCATTTT. Its protein product is CASSLATTGYSNQPQHF.